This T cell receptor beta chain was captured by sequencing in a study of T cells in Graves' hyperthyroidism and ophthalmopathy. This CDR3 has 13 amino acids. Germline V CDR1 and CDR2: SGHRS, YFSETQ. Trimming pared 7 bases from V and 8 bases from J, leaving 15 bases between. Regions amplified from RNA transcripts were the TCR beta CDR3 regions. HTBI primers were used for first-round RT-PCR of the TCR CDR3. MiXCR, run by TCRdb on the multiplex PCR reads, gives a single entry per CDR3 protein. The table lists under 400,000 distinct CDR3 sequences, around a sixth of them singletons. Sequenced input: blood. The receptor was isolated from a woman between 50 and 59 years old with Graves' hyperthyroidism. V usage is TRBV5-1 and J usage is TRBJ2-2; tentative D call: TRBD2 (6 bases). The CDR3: CASGDFSVGELFF. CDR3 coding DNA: TGCGCCAGCGGGGACTTCTCGGTGGGGGAGCTGTTTTTT. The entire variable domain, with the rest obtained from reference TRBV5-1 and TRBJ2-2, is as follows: KAGVTQTPRYLIKTRGQQVTLSCSPISGHRSVSWYQQTPGQGLQFLFEYFSETQRNKGNFPGRFSGRQFSNSRSEMNVSTLELGDSALYLCASGDFSVGELFFGEGSRLTVL.